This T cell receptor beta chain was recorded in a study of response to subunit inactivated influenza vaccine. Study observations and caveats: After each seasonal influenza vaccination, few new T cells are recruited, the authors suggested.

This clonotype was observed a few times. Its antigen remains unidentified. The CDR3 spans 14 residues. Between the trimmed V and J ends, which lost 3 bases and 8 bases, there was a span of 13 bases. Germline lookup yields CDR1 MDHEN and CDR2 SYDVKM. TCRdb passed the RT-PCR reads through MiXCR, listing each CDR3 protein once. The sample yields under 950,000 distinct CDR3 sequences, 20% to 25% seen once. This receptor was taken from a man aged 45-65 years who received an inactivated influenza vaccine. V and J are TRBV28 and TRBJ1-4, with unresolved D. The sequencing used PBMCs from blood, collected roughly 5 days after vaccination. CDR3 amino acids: CASSLDRWEEKLFF. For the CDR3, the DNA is TGTGCCAGCAGTTTGGATCGGTGGGAGGAAAAACTGTTTTTT.